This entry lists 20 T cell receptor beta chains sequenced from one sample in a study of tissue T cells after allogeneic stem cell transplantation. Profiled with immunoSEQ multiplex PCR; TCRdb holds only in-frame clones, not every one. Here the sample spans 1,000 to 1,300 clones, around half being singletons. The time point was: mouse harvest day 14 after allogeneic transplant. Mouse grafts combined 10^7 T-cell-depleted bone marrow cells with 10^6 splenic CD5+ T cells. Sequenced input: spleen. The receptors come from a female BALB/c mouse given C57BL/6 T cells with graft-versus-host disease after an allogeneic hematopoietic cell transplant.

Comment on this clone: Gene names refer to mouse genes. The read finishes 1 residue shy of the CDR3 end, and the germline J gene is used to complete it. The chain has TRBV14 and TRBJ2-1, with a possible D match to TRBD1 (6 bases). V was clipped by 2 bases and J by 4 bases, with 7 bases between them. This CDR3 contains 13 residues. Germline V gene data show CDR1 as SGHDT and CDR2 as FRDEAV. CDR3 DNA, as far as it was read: TGTGCCAGCAGTTTGGGACAATATGCTGAGCAGTTC. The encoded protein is CASSLGQYAEQF. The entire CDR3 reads CASSLGQYAEQFF.

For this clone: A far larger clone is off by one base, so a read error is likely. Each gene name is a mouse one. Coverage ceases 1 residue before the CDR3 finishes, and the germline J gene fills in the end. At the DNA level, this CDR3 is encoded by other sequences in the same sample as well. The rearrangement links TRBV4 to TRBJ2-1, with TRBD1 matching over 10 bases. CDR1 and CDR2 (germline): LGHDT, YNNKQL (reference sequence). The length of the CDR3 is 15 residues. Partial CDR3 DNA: TGCGCCAGCAGCTCCCGGGGACAGGGGTATGCTGAGCAGTTC. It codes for CASSSRGQGYAEQF. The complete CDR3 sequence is CASSSRGQGYAEQFF.

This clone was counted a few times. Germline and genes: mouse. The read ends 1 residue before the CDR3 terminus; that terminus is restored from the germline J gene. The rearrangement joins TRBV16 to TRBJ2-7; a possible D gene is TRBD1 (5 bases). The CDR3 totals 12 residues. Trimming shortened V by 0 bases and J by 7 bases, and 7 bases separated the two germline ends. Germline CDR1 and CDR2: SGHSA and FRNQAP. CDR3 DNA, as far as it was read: TGTGCAAGCAGCTTAGACAGGGAAGAACAGTAC. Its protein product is CASSLDREEQY. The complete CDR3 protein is CASSLDREEQYF.

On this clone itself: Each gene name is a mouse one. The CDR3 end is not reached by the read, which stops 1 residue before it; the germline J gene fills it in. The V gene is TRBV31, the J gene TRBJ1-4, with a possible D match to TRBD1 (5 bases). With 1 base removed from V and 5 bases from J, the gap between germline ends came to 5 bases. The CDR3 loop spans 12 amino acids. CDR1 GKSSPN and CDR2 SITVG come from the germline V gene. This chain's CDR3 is CAWSQGNERLFF. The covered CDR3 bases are TGTGCCTGGAGTCAGGGGAACGAAAGATTATTT.

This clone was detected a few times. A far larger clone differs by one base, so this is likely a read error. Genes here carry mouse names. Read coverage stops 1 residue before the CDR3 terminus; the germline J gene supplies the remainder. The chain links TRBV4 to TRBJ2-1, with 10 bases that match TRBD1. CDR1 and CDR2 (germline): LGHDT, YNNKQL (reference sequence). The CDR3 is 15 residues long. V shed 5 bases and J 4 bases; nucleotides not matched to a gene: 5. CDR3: CASSARGQGYAEQFF. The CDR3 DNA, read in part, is TGTGCCAGCAGCGCCCGGGGACAGGGGTATGCTGAGCAGTTC.

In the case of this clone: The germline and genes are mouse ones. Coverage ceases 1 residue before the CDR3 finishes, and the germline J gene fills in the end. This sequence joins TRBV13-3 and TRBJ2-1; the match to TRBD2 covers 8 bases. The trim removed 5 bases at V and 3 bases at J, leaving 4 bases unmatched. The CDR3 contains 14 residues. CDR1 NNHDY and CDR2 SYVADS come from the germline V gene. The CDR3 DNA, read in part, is TGTGCCAGCAGACAACTGGGGGTCTATGCTGAGCAGTTC. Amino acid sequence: CASRQLGVYAEQF. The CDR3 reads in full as CASRQLGVYAEQFF.

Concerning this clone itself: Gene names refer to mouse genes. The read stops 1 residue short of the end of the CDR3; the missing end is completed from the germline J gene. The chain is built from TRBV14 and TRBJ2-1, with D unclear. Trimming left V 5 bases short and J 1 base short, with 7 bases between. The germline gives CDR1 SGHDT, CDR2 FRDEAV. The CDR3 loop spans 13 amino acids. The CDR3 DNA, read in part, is TGTGCCAGCAGGCGGGAAAACTATGCTGAGCAGTTC. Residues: CASRRENYAEQF. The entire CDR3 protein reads CASRRENYAEQFF.

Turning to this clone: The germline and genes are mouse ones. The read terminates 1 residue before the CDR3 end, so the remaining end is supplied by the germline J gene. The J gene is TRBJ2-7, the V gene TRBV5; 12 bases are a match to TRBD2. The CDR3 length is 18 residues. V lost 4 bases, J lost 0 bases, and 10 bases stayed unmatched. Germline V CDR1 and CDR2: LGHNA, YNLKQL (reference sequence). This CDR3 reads CASSPSSGLGGFSYEQYF. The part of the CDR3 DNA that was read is TGTGCCAGCAGCCCAAGTTCCGGACTGGGGGGGTTCTCCTATGAACAGTAC.

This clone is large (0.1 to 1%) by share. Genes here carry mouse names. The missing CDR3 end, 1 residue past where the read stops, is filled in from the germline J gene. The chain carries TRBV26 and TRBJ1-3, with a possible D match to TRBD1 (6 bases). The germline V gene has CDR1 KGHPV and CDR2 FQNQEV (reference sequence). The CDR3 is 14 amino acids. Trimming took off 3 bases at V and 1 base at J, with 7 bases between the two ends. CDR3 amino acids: CASSLRGSGNTLYF. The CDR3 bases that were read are TGTGCCAGCAGTCTCAGGGGATCTGGAAATACGCTCTAT.

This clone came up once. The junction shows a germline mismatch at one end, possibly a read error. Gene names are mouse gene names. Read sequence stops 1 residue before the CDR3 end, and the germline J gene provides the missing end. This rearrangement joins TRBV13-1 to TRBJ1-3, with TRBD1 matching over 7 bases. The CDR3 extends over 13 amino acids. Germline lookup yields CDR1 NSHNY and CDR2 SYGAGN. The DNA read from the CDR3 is TGTGCCAGCGGTGACAGGGCTGGAAATACGCTCTAT. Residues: CASGDRAGNTLY. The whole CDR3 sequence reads CASGDRAGNTLYF.

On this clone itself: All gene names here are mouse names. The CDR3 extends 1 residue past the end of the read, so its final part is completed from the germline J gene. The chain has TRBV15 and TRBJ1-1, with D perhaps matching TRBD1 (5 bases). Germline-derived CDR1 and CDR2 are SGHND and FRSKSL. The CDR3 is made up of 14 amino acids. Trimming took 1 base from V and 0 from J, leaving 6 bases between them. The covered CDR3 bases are TGTGCCAGCAGTTTAGGGGGGGCAAACACAGAAGTCTTC. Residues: CASSLGGANTEVF. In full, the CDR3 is CASSLGGANTEVFF.

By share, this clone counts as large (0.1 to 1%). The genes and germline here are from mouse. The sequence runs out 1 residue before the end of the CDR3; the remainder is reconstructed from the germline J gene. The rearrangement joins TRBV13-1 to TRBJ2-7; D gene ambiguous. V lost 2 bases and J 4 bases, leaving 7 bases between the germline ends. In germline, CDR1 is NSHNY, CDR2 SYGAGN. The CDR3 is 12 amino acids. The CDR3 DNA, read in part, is TGTGCCAGCAGTGAATGGGTTTATGAACAGTAC. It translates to CASSEWVYEQY. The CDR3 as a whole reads CASSEWVYEQYF.

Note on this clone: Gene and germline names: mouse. The part of the CDR3 DNA that was read is TGTGCCTGGAGTCTACCGACAGGCTCCAACGAAAGATTATTT. Its protein is CAWSLPTGSNERLF. The full CDR3 sequence reads CAWSLPTGSNERLFF. The chain is built from TRBV31 and TRBJ1-4, with D perhaps matching TRBD1 (6 bases). The read is 1 residue too short to cover the CDR3 end, so that end is filled in from the germline J gene. This CDR3 region has 15 residues. V was cut by 0 bases and J by 2 bases, with 10 bases left in between. The germline gives CDR1 GKSSPN, CDR2 SITVG. Full variable domain (missing parts from reference TRBV31 and TRBJ1-4): AQTIHQWPVAEIKAVGSPLSLGCTIKGKSSPNLYWYWQATGGTLQQLFYSITVGQVESVVQLNLSASRPKDDQFILSTEKLLLSHSGFYLCAWSLPTGSNERLFFGHGTKLSVL.

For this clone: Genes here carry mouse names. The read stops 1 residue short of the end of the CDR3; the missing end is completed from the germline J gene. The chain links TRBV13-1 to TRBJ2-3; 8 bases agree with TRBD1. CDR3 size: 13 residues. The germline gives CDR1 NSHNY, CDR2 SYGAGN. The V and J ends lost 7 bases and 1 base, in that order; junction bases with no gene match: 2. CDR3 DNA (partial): TGTGCCAGCCGACAGGGGCGTGCAGAAACGCTGTAT. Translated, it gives CASRQGRAETLY. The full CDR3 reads CASRQGRAETLYF.

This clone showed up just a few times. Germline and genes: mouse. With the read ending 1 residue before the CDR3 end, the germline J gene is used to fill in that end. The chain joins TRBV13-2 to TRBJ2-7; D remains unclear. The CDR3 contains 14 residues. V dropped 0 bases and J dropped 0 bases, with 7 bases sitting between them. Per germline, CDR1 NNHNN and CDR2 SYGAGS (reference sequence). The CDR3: CASGDAVNSYEQYF. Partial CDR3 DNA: TGTGCCAGCGGTGATGCGGTCAACTCCTATGAACAGTAC.

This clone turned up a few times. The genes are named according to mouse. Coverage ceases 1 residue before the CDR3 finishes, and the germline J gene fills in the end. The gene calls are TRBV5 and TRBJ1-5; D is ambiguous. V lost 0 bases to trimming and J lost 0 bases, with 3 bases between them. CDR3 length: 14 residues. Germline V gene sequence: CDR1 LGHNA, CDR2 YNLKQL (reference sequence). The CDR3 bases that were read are TGTGCCAGCAGCCAAGACAATAACAACCAGGCTCCGCTT. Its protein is CASSQDNNNQAPL. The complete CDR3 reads CASSQDNNNQAPLF.

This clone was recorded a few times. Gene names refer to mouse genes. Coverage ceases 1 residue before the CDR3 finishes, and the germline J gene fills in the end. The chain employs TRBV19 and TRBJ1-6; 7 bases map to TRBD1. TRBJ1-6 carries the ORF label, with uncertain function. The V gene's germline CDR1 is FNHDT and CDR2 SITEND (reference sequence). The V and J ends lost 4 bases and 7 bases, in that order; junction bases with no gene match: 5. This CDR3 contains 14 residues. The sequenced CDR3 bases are TGTGCCAGCAGTGAGGGGGCGCGAAATTCGCCCCTCTAC. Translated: CASSEGARNSPLY. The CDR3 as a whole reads CASSEGARNSPLYF.

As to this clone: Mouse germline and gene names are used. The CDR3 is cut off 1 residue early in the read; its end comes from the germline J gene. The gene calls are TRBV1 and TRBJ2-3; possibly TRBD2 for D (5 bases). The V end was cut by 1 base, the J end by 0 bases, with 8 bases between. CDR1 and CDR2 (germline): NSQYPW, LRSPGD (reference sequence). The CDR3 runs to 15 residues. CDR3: CTCSAVLASAETLYF. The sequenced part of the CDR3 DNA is TGCACCTGCAGTGCAGTACTGGCTAGTGCAGAAACGCTGTAT.

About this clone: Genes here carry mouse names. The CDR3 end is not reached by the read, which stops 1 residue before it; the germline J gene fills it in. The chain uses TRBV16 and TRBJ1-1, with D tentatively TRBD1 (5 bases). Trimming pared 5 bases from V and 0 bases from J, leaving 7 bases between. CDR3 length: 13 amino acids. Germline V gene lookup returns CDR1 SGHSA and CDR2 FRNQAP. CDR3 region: CASSPTANTEVFF. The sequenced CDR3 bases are TGTGCAAGCAGCCCGACAGCAAACACAGAAGTCTTC.

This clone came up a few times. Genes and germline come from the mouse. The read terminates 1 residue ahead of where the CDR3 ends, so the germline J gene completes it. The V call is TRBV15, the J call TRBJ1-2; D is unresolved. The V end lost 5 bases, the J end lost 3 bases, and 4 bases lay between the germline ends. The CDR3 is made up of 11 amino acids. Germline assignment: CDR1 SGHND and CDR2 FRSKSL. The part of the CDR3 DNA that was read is TGTGCCAGCAGTCTTCACTCCGACTACACC. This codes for CASSLHSDYT. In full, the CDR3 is CASSLHSDYTF.